The following is a T cell receptor (beta chain) sequence with its context. One junction end disagrees with the germline gene, perhaps due to a read error. CDR3 regions of TCR beta were amplified from RNA transcripts. RT-PCR in the first round used HTBI primers; a second-round multiplex PCR followed. TCRdb fed the multiplex PCR reads into MiXCR, producing one record per CDR3 protein. The sample has almost 750,000 distinct CDR3 sequences, approximately 40% seen once. This specimen belongs to a study of Graves' ophthalmopathy and Graves' hyperthyroidism. This CDR3 is 12 amino acids long. Germline CDR1 reads SGHTA; CDR2 reads FQGNSA.

This chain joins TRBV7-2 and TRBJ2-7, with D tentatively TRBD2 (5 bases). The clonotype was recovered from an adult man with Graves' ophthalmopathy. The sequencing sample was made of peripheral blood. The CDR3 sequence is CASSAGMLEQHF. CDR3 DNA: TGTGCCAGCAGCGCCGGGATGCTCGAGCAGCACTTC.